The 32 T cell receptor beta chains reported below all come from one sample, sequenced in a study of memory CD4+ T cells and cytomegalovirus serostatus. The table came from immunoSEQ multiplex PCR; TCRdb's copy has only in-frame clones and leaves some out. The sample lists approximately 52,000 clones; 78% were seen once. The sort gate was single viable CD3+CD4+CD8-CD45RO+ cells for memory CD4+ T cells. Sequencing was done on a sample of memory CD4+ T cells from blood. These receptors were taken from an adult in good health and CMV-seronegative.

The rearrangement joins TRBV12-1 to TRBJ2-7. TRBV12-1 is assigned pseudogene status. CDR3 length: 13 amino acids. The CDR3 DNA sequence: TGTGCCCAACTTAGGGTGGACTCCTACGAGCAGTACTTC. Protein sequence: CAQLRVDSYEQYF.

CDR3 in DNA: TGTGCCAGCAGTGTAGGACAGGGAATCGTCGGGGAGCTGTTTTTT. Amino acids: CASSVGQGIVGELFF. The rearrangement joins TRBV2 to TRBJ2-2; 8 bases fit TRBD1. Trimming cost V 4 bases and J 7 bases; bases outside gene matches: 8. The CDR3 consists of 15 residues. Germline V gene data show CDR1 as SNHLY and CDR2 as FYNNEI. The complete variable domain, with remaining parts taken from reference TRBV2 and TRBJ2-2, reads EPEVTQTPSHQVTQMGQEVILRCVPISNHLYFYWYRQILGQKVEFLVSFYNNEISEKSEIFDDQFSVERPDGSNFTLKIRSTKLEDSAMYFCASSVGQGIVGELFFGEGSRLTVL.

The V gene is TRBV19, the J gene TRBJ1-5; TRBD1 matches at 7 bases. CDR3 size: 13 residues. V was clipped by 1 base and J by 10 bases; unmatched bases: 4. The germline gives CDR1 LNHDA, CDR2 SQIVND (reference sequence). In DNA, the CDR3 is TGTGCCAGTAGTATAGCCCGGGACAGCCCCCAGCATTTT. Amino acid sequence: CASSIARDSPQHF.

J is TRBJ2-6 and V is TRBV18; 9 positions agree with TRBD1. Germline lookup yields CDR1 KGHSH and CDR2 LQKENI. With V trimmed by 6 bases and J by 4 bases, 7 bases remained unmatched. The CDR3 consists of 16 residues. The chain's CDR3 is CASSQNRGLGANVLTF. The CDR3 DNA reads TGTGCCAGCTCTCAGAACAGGGGGCTGGGGGCCAACGTCCTGACTTTC.

This chain uses TRBV9 with TRBJ1-2; D is possibly TRBD1 (5 bases). The CDR3 loop spans 14 amino acids. Germline CDR1 and CDR2: SGDLS and YYNGEE. The V end was cut by 0 bases, the J end by 6 bases, with 12 bases between. The CDR3 DNA follows: TGTGCCAGCAGCGTAGTGGGGGTTGCCCATGGCTACACCTTC. This sequence encodes CASSVVGVAHGYTF.

This chain joins TRBV6-1 and TRBJ2-1; D not resolved. V dropped 2 bases and J dropped 2 bases, with 10 bases sitting between them. CDR1 MNHNS and CDR2 SASEGT come from the germline V gene. CDR3 size: 15 residues. The CDR3 DNA sequence: TGTGCCAGCAGTGAAATGAGAAAAGCCTACAATGAGCAGTTCTTC. Its translation is CASSEMRKAYNEQFF.

This chain joins TRBV30 and TRBJ1-4, with TRBD1 identical over 7 bases. The CDR3 totals 17 residues. J gave up 0 bases and V 1 base, and 8 bases lay outside the gene matches. Germline assignment: CDR1 GTSNPN and CDR2 SVGIG (reference sequence). The CDR3: CAWSANRGIATNEKLFF. The CDR3, as DNA: TGTGCCTGGAGTGCAAACAGGGGAATAGCAACTAATGAAAAACTGTTTTTT.

This chain links TRBV5-1 with TRBJ2-5; TRBD1 matches 8 bases. Germline V gene lookup returns CDR1 SGHRS and CDR2 YFSETQ. With V trimmed by 2 bases and J by 12 bases, 15 bases remained unmatched. The CDR3 sequence is 15 residues long. Here the CDR3 DNA reads TGCGCCAGCAGCTTAGACACCGGGACAGGTCCAAACAAGTACTTC. This codes for CASSLDTGTGPNKYF.

The chain uses TRBV5-1 and TRBJ1-3; D remains unclear. The V and J ends lost 4 bases and 0 bases respectively, with 11 bases between them. From germline, CDR1 is SGHRS and CDR2 YFSETQ. The CDR3 totals 15 residues. The CDR3 loop is CASSPELASGNTIYF. The CDR3 bases are TGCGCCAGCAGCCCCGAACTGGCCTCTGGAAACACCATATATTTT. The variable domain in full, completed from reference TRBV5-1 and TRBJ1-3, reads KAGVTQTPRYLIKTRGQQVTLSCSPISGHRSVSWYQQTPGQGLQFLFEYFSETQRNKGNFPGRFSGRQFSNSRSEMNVSTLELGDSALYLCASSPELASGNTIYFGEGSWLTVV.

This chain joins TRBV2 and TRBJ2-5, with D unclear. The germline V and J ends were trimmed by 8 bases and 1 base, with 14 bases remaining between them. Germline lookup yields CDR1 SNHLY and CDR2 FYNNEI. The CDR3 runs to 14 residues. CDR3 protein: CASELSTIQETQYF. The DNA of the CDR3 is TGTGCCAGCGAATTGAGTACAATCCAAGAGACCCAGTACTTC.

The rearrangement joins TRBV14 to TRBJ1-2; 7 positions agree with TRBD1. Germline V CDR1 and CDR2: SGHDN, FVKESK. The length of the CDR3 is 17 residues. The junction had 17 bases not matched to a gene; V was cut back by 6 bases and J by 4 bases. The CDR3 DNA reads as TGTGCCAGCAGTCGACAGGGAGGGGGCTCTTCTCTCTATGGCTACACCTTC. As protein: CASSRQGGGSSLYGYTF.

This clone came up a few times. The chain links TRBV6-5 to TRBJ2-7, with D perhaps TRBD1 (6 bases). The CDR3 sequence is 15 residues long. V lost 6 bases, J lost 0 bases, and 15 bases lay in between. Germline CDR1 reads MNHEY; CDR2 reads SVGAGI. The CDR3 sequence: CASSTGHPDSYEQYF. The CDR3 DNA reads as TGTGCCAGCAGCACGGGACACCCGGACTCCTACGAGCAGTACTTC.

The rearrangement uses TRBV5-4 and TRBJ1-6; 7 bases align to TRBD1. This CDR3 spans 13 amino acids. Per the germline V gene, CDR1 is SGHNT and CDR2 is YYREEE (reference sequence). After removal of 4 bases from V and 11 bases from J, the junction contained 6 bases not matched to a gene. The CDR3 nucleotides read TGTGCCAGCAGCCCAGACAGGGACACACCCCTCCACTTT. Its translation: CASSPDRDTPLHF. The full variable domain, completed using reference TRBV5-4 and TRBJ1-6, is ETGVTQSPTHLIKTRGQQVTLRCSSQSGHNTVSWYQQALGQGPQFIFQYYREEENGRGNFPPRFSGLQFPNYSSELNVNALELDDSALYLCASSPDRDTPLHFGNGTRLTVT.

The chain couples TRBV2 to TRBJ2-2; TRBD1 agrees at 7 bases. This CDR3 contains 16 residues. From germline, CDR1 is SNHLY and CDR2 FYNNEI. With 6 bases clipped from V and 8 bases from J, the junction kept 15 bases outside the gene matches. CDR3 sequence: CASSLTGTAIPGELFF. The CDR3 DNA sequence: TGTGCCAGCAGCCTAACCGGGACAGCCATACCAGGGGAGCTGTTTTTT.

This chain joins TRBV9 and TRBJ2-7, with unresolved D. CDR3 length: 13 amino acids. Germline lookup yields CDR1 SGDLS and CDR2 YYNGEE. Trimming removed 4 bases at V and 0 bases at J, with 8 bases between. The CDR3 coding sequence is TGTGCCAGCAGCCCAGCCCTCTCCTACGAGCAGTACTTC. Amino acid sequence: CASSPALSYEQYF.

In this sample, this clone turned up once. The gene calls are TRBV6-1 and TRBJ2-3; D is ambiguous. Trimming took 7 bases from V and 0 from J, leaving 5 bases between them. The CDR3 totals 12 residues. Germline loops: CDR1 MNHNS, CDR2 SASEGT. CDR3 loop: CASIDSTDTQYF. DNA of the CDR3: TGTGCCAGCATTGACAGCACAGATACGCAGTATTTT.

On this clone: Given the absence of the conserved phenylalanine or tryptophan at the CDR3 end, a read error is likely. The chain is built from TRBV10-3 and TRBJ1-2; 11 bases are shared with TRBD1. Germline loops: CDR1 ENHRY, CDR2 SYGVKD. The ends lost 4 bases at V and 8 bases at J; junction bases unmatched: 12. This CDR3 contains 16 residues. The CDR3 sequence is CAISGTGGAGIEGYTS. CDR3 nucleotides: TGTGCCATCAGTGGGACAGGGGGCGCCGGGATAGAGGGCTACACCTCC.

V and J are TRBV14 and TRBJ1-4, with no clear D. The germline V gene has CDR1 SGHDN and CDR2 FVKESK. Trimming removed 0 bases from V and 2 bases from J, with 10 bases in between. The CDR3 totals 16 residues. The CDR3: CASSQDWGGTNEKLFF. The DNA of the CDR3 is TGTGCCAGCAGCCAAGATTGGGGAGGGACTAATGAAAAACTGTTTTTT.

The chain couples TRBV19 to TRBJ1-5, with 7 bases matching TRBD1. The CDR3 is 17 amino acids. The trim removed 5 bases at V and 7 bases at J, leaving 17 bases unmatched. Germline V gene lookup returns CDR1 LNHDA and CDR2 SQIVND (reference sequence). The CDR3 DNA is TGTGCCAGTAGTTTTCAACCTTACAGGGGTCATAGGCAGCCCCAGCATTTT. This translates into CASSFQPYRGHRQPQHF. Complete variable domain (other parts from reference TRBV19 and TRBJ1-5): DGGITQSPKYLFRKEGQNVTLSCEQNLNHDAMYWYRQDPGQGLRLIYYSQIVNDFQKGDIAEGYSVSREKKESFPLTVTSAQKNPTAFYLCASSFQPYRGHRQPQHFGDGTRLSIL.

The V call is TRBV2, the J call TRBJ2-3; no clear D gene. CDR3 length equals 16 residues. Trimming removed 3 bases at V and 5 bases at J, with 18 bases between. In germline, CDR1 is SNHLY, CDR2 FYNNEI. The CDR3 sequence is CASSESRARVGDTQYF. Here the CDR3 DNA reads TGTGCCAGCAGTGAGTCGAGAGCTCGGGTCGGAGATACGCAGTATTTT.

J is TRBJ2-5 and V is TRBV5-1, with TRBD1 identical over 9 bases. This CDR3 comprises 16 residues. V lost 0 bases to trimming and J lost 4 bases; unmatched junction nucleotides: 7. The germline V gene encodes CDR1 SGHRS and CDR2 YFSETQ. For the CDR3, the DNA is TGCGCCAGCAGCTTGGTGGGACAGGGCTTTGGAGAGACCCAGTACTTC. It specifies CASSLVGQGFGETQYF.

The V and J genes are TRBV4-1 and TRBJ2-3; D gene ambiguous. Germline CDR1 MGHRA, CDR2 YSYEKL. The CDR3 extends over 17 amino acids. V shed 4 bases and J shed 0 bases, with 17 bases lying between them. The chain's CDR3 is CASSLQMGSFSTDTQYF. The DNA of the CDR3 is TGCGCCAGCAGCCTCCAAATGGGCAGTTTCAGCACAGATACGCAGTATTTT.

The V and J genes are TRBV4-1 and TRBJ1-4; no reliable D call. This CDR3 is built from 15 residues. V lost 3 bases and J 0 bases, leaving 8 bases between the germline ends. CDR1 is MGHRA, CDR2 YSYEKL, per germline. The CDR3 region has the DNA TGCGCCAGCAGCCAGGACCGAGCAACTAATGAAAAACTGTTTTTT. It encodes CASSQDRATNEKLFF.

This chain uses TRBV28 with TRBJ1-5, with TRBD1 matching 8 bases. Looked up from germline, CDR1 is MDHEN and CDR2 is SYDVKM. The ends lost 5 bases at V and 6 bases at J; junction bases unmatched: 9. CDR3 length: 15 residues. DNA of the CDR3: TGTGCCAGCAGTCACGCAGGACAGGGCGGTCAGCCCCAGCATTTT. Residues: CASSHAGQGGQPQHF.

V is TRBV28 and J is TRBJ1-1; 11 nucleotides align to TRBD1. The V gene end was trimmed by 8 bases and the J gene end by 0 bases; junction bases not matched to a gene: 2. The CDR3 is 14 residues long. Germline values: CDR1 MDHEN, CDR2 SYDVKM. CDR3 in amino acids: CASGQGAMNTEAFF. For the CDR3, the DNA is TGTGCCAGCGGACAGGGGGCCATGAACACTGAAGCTTTCTTT.

The genes are TRBV15 and TRBJ1-2; D uncertain. Per germline, CDR1 LNHNV and CDR2 YYDKDF (reference sequence). V was trimmed by 3 bases and J by 4 bases, leaving 9 bases between them. The CDR3 sequence is 13 residues long. The CDR3 is CATSSGLPYGYTF. In DNA form, the CDR3 reads TGTGCCACCAGCAGCGGGCTCCCCTATGGCTACACCTTC.

The J gene is TRBJ2-1, the V gene TRBV4-1, with D unresolved. The CDR3 length is 16 residues. Germline V gene sequence: CDR1 MGHRA, CDR2 YSYEKL. V was cut by 0 bases and J by 4 bases, with 13 bases left in between. DNA of the CDR3: TGCGCCAGCAGCCAAGATTGGCTGCCCCCTTACAATGAGCAGTTCTTC. Its translation is CASSQDWLPPYNEQFF.

The sample holds one count of this clone. The V gene is TRBV6-4, the J gene TRBJ2-1, with 8 bases aligning to TRBD2. CDR3 size: 15 residues. Trimming removed 5 bases from V and 2 bases from J; junction bases left unmatched: 5. Germline CDR1 and CDR2: MRHNA and SNTAGT. This chain's CDR3 is CASSTSGGTYNEQFF. CDR3 nucleotide sequence: TGTGCCAGCAGTACAAGCGGGGGTACCTACAATGAGCAGTTCTTC.

The rearrangement joins TRBV20-1 to TRBJ2-5; D unclear. Germline V gene sequence: CDR1 DFQATT, CDR2 SNEGSKA (reference sequence). The length of the CDR3 is 11 residues. V shed 7 bases and J shed 4 bases, with 10 bases lying between them. The CDR3 loop reads CSGPARETQYF. CDR3 bases: TGCAGTGGCCCGGCCCGAGAGACCCAGTACTTC.

CDR3 sequence (DNA): TGCGCCAGCAGCTCCCAGGGTAGCGGGGGGATCAATGAGCAGTTCTTC. This sequence encodes CASSSQGSGGINEQFF. The rearrangement uses TRBV5-1 and TRBJ2-1; the match to TRBD2 covers 10 bases. This CDR3 has 16 amino acids. In germline, CDR1 is SGHRS, CDR2 YFSETQ. V shed 3 bases, J shed 6 bases, and the junction held 9 bases outside the gene matches.

This chain uses TRBV14 with TRBJ1-2; D is undetermined. V lost 0 bases and J lost 4, with 6 bases in between. This CDR3 has 13 amino acids. CDR1 and CDR2 from the germline V gene are SGHDN and FVKESK. This CDR3 reads CASSQDLFYGYTF. In DNA, the CDR3 is TGTGCCAGCAGCCAAGATCTTTTCTATGGCTACACCTTC.

The chain uses TRBV2 and TRBJ2-5; the D gene is possibly TRBD1 (5 bases). The V gene lost 0 bases and the J gene lost 4 bases, with 9 bases spanning the gap. The CDR3 loop spans 14 amino acids. Germline CDR1 and CDR2: SNHLY and FYNNEI. The CDR3 region is CASSEAKGRETQYF. The CDR3 bases are TGTGCCAGCAGTGAAGCGAAGGGGCGAGAGACCCAGTACTTC.